This passage covers 26 T cell receptor beta chains from one sample sequenced in a study of a mutant IDH1 vaccine in newly diagnosed glioma. Their cognate antigens are unknown. The table came from immunoSEQ multiplex PCR; TCRdb's copy has only in-frame clones and leaves some out. The sample shows more than 55,000 clones, approximately 80% of them seen only once. Time point: week 11, during vaccination. Mutant IDH1 20-mer peptide, at 300 ug, made up each vaccine dose, with topical imiquimod. The sample here was PBMCs, taken from a glioma patient whose treatment included an IDH1 peptide vaccine. These receptors were obtained from a man aged 30-40 years with glioma.

The J gene is TRBJ2-1, the V gene TRBV5-6; TRBD2 might be the D (6 bases). V lost 4 bases and J 9 bases, leaving 23 bases between the germline ends. The germline CDR1 and CDR2 sequences are SGHDT and YYEEEE. This CDR3 has 16 amino acids. CDR3: CASSLPSLRRVGEQFF. The DNA for the CDR3 is TGTGCCAGCAGCCTCCCATCTCTTAGGAGGGTAGGTGAGCAGTTCTTC.

V usage is TRBV29-1 and J usage is TRBJ1-5; 12 bases line up with TRBD1. Germline CDR1 reads SQVTM; CDR2 reads ANQGSEA. The CDR3 sequence is 15 residues long. With 6 bases clipped from V and 2 bases from J, the junction kept 5 bases outside the gene matches. The CDR3 DNA is TGCAGCGTGGGGGGACAGGGGGCTGGCAATCAGCCCCAGCATTTT. Its translation is CSVGGQGAGNQPQHF.

A single count supports this clone. The chain couples TRBV6-6 to TRBJ1-2, with no clear D. In germline, CDR1 is MNHNY, CDR2 SVGAGI (reference sequence). There are 13 residues in the CDR3. V was clipped by 6 bases and J by 4 bases, with 12 bases between them. Written as DNA, the CDR3 is TGTGCCAGCAGCCGTGGGCCGGGCTATGGCTACACCTTC. Translating it yields CASSRGPGYGYTF.

The CDR3 here is CASSRDGGLSSGQYF. The DNA for the CDR3 is TGTGCCAGCAGTAGGGACGGAGGACTCTCCAGCGGGCAGTACTTC. This chain connects TRBV7-9 to TRBJ2-7, with D possibly called TRBD1 or TRBD2 (5 bases each). CDR1 SEHNR and CDR2 FQNEAQ come from the germline V gene (reference sequence). The CDR3 contains 15 residues. V lost 6 bases, J lost 9 bases, and 24 bases lay in between.

This chain's CDR3 is CASSPPADTQYF. As DNA, the CDR3 is TGTGCCAGCAGCCCCCCGGCAGATACGCAGTATTTT. The rearrangement joins TRBV7-9 to TRBJ2-3; D call uncertain. Trimming left V 5 bases short and J 4 bases short, with 7 bases between. Germline V gives CDR1 SEHNR, CDR2 FQNEAQ (reference sequence). The length of the CDR3 is 12 residues. Variable domain in full (rest from reference TRBV7-9 and TRBJ2-3): DTGVSQNPRHKITKRGQNVTFRCDPISEHNRLYWYRQTLGQGPEFLTYFQNEAQLEKSRLLSDRFSAERPKGSFSTLEIQRTEQGDSAMYLCASSPPADTQYFGPGTRLTVL.

The chain combines TRBV28 with TRBJ1-2, with TRBD1 matching 9 bases. Germline V lookup: CDR1 MDHEN, CDR2 SYDVKM. Unmatched junction bases numbered 5, after V lost 2 bases and J lost 4 bases. The CDR3 sequence is 15 residues long. The chain's CDR3 is CASSLGGGQGYGYTF. Here the CDR3 DNA reads TGTGCCAGCAGTTTAGGAGGGGGACAGGGCTATGGCTACACCTTC.

This clone has just a few counts. The V call is TRBV9, the J call TRBJ1-4, with 7 bases that match TRBD1. The CDR3 is 14 amino acids. J lost 3 bases, V lost 3 bases, and 2 bases had no gene match. Germline-derived CDR1 and CDR2 are SGDLS and YYNGEE. CDR3 coding DNA: TGTGCCAGCAGCGCGACAGGGTCTAATGAAAAACTGTTTTTT. It is translated as CASSATGSNEKLFF.

V usage is TRBV28 and J usage is TRBJ1-2, with D unclear. The germline CDR1 and CDR2 sequences are MDHEN and SYDVKM. CDR3 length equals 13 residues. V was cut by 3 bases and J by 3 bases, with 8 bases left in between. The CDR3 DNA reads TGTGCCAGCAGTTTGGGAGGTTACTATGGCTACACCTTC. Its protein product is CASSLGGYYGYTF.

V and J are TRBV19 and TRBJ2-1; D not certain. There are 13 residues in the CDR3. V was cut by 5 bases and J by 9 bases, with 14 bases left in between. Germline V gene data show CDR1 as LNHDA and CDR2 as SQIVND (reference sequence). This CDR3 reads CASSGWTSGEQFF. CDR3 in DNA: TGTGCCAGTAGTGGTTGGACCTCGGGTGAGCAGTTCTTC.

The rearrangement uses TRBV2 and TRBJ1-3; 7 positions agree with TRBD1. The CDR3 covers 16 residues. J gave up 0 bases and V 5 bases, and 7 bases lay outside the gene matches. In germline, CDR1 is SNHLY, CDR2 FYNNEI. CDR3 coding DNA: TGTGCCAGCAGTTCACAGGGGACTAGCTCTGGAAACACCATATATTTT. Encoded protein: CASSSQGTSSGNTIYF.

J is TRBJ2-5 and V is TRBV9; 11 bases match TRBD2. The CDR3 is 17 amino acids. Germline V CDR1 and CDR2: SGDLS, YYNGEE. J lost 5 bases, V lost 4 bases, and 13 bases had no gene match. CDR3 amino acids: CASSPWGLAGGLETQYF. The CDR3 DNA follows: TGTGCCAGCAGCCCCTGGGGCCTAGCGGGGGGCCTTGAGACCCAGTACTTC.

CDR3 region: CARPLVDTQYF. DNA of the CDR3: TGTGCCAGACCATTGGTGGATACGCAGTATTTT. This chain joins TRBV27 and TRBJ2-3; D gene unclear. Germline CDR1 MNHEY, CDR2 SMNVEV (reference sequence). The ends were cut back, 9 bases at V and 6 bases at J, with 10 bases in the middle. The CDR3 covers 11 residues.

Only a few counts were recorded for this clone. The V call is TRBV29-1, the J call TRBJ1-5; TRBD1 is a possible D gene (6 bases). Looked up from germline, CDR1 is SQVTM and CDR2 is ANQGSEA. The CDR3 covers 14 residues. The V end lost 4 bases, the J end lost 1 base, and 11 bases lay between the germline ends. The DNA for the CDR3 is TGCAGCGTTGTAGAACAGGGAAGCAATCAGCCCCAGCATTTT. Translating it yields CSVVEQGSNQPQHF.

This clone is medium-sized. The rearrangement joins TRBV7-2 to TRBJ1-6; D is unresolved. Germline CDR1 reads SGHTA; CDR2 reads FQGNSA. This CDR3 is built from 17 residues. Trimming took off 0 bases at V and 9 bases at J, with 18 bases between the two ends. The DNA of the CDR3 is TGTGCCAGCAGCTTAGCCTCTCCCCCGGGCAGGCGTTCACCCCTCCACTTT. Its translation: CASSLASPPGRRSPLHF.

The chain employs TRBV7-9 and TRBJ2-4; 8 nucleotides agree with TRBD2. V dropped 1 base and J dropped 5; count of bases not matched to a gene: 4. The CDR3 runs to 15 residues. Germline values: CDR1 SEHNR, CDR2 FQNEAQ (reference sequence). The CDR3 coding sequence is TGTGCCAGCAGCTTAGAGACTAGCGCCGAAAACATTCAGTACTTC. This encodes CASSLETSAENIQYF.

The chain recombines TRBV5-5 with TRBJ1-1, with D uncertain. Trimming stripped 1 base from V and 0 bases from J, with 10 bases between. The CDR3 extends over 15 amino acids. CDR1 is SGHKS, CDR2 YYEKEE, per germline (reference sequence). The CDR3 region is CASSLYSRMNTEAFF. The CDR3 DNA reads as TGTGCCAGCAGCTTGTACAGCCGGATGAACACTGAAGCTTTCTTT.

The chain uses TRBV7-2 and TRBJ2-7, with 9 bases aligning to TRBD1. Trimming cost V 5 bases and J 4 bases; bases outside gene matches: 9. Germline CDR1 SGHTA, CDR2 FQGNSA. The length of the CDR3 is 15 residues. In DNA form, the CDR3 reads TGTGCCAGCAGCAACACCGGGACAGGGTTGTACGAGCAGTACTTC. It yields the protein CASSNTGTGLYEQYF. Together with reference TRBV7-2 and TRBJ2-7, the CDR3 gives the full variable domain: GAGVSQSPSNKVTEKGKDVELRCDPISGHTALYWYRQSLGQGLEFLIYFQGNSAPDKSGLPSDRFSAERTGGSVSTLTIQRTQQEDSAVYLCASSNTGTGLYEQYFGPGTRLTVT.

V is TRBV7-2 and J is TRBJ2-3; TRBD1 is a possible D gene (6 bases). Germline CDR1 is SGHTA and CDR2 is FQGNSA. The CDR3 contains 14 residues. V was pared by 2 bases and J by 5 bases, with 11 bases between. Here the CDR3 DNA reads TGTGCCAGCAGCTTATGGACAGCGATAGATACGCAGTATTTT. Its protein is CASSLWTAIDTQYF. The full variable domain, rest sourced from reference TRBV7-2 and TRBJ2-3, is GAGVSQSPSNKVTEKGKDVELRCDPISGHTALYWYRQSLGQGLEFLIYFQGNSAPDKSGLPSDRFSAERTGGSVSTLTIQRTQQEDSAVYLCASSLWTAIDTQYFGPGTRLTVL.

The V and J genes are TRBV19 and TRBJ2-3, with D maybe TRBD2 (5 bases). The CDR3 is 13 residues long. Germline CDR1 LNHDA, CDR2 SQIVND (reference sequence). Between the trimmed V and J ends, which lost 3 bases and 1 base, there was a span of 5 bases. CDR3 residues: CASSMGGTDTQYF. CDR3 coding DNA: TGTGCCAGTAGTATGGGAGGCACAGATACGCAGTATTTT.

The chain is built from TRBV9 and TRBJ2-3; possible D gene TRBD2, 5 bases. CDR1 is SGDLS, CDR2 YYNGEE, per germline. This CDR3 has 16 residues. V shed 4 bases and J shed 0 bases, with 15 bases lying between them. DNA of the CDR3: TGTGCCAGCAGCACCCGGACTGACTCTAGCACAGATACGCAGTATTTT. Translation: CASSTRTDSSTDTQYF.

The chain recombines TRBV6-6 with TRBJ1-5, with 7 nucleotides matching TRBD1. CDR1 and CDR2 from the germline V gene are MNHNY and SVGAGI (reference sequence). CDR3 length: 14 residues. The J segment lost 6 bases and the V segment lost 0 bases, leaving 2 bases of the junction unmatched. The CDR3 loop is CASSYSGGSQPQHF. CDR3 nucleotide sequence: TGTGCCAGCAGTTACTCAGGGGGCAGTCAGCCCCAGCATTTT.

The V and J genes are TRBV27 and TRBJ2-7, with no clear D. The CDR3 sequence is 14 residues long. Germline V gives CDR1 MNHEY, CDR2 SMNVEV (reference sequence). Deletions cut 5 bases from V and 2 bases from J, with 13 bases between. The CDR3 bases are TGTGCCAGCAGTCCCACCCAGGAACCCTACGAGCAGTACTTC. As protein: CASSPTQEPYEQYF.

The V call is TRBV7-8, the J call TRBJ1-2, with D perhaps matching TRBD1 (5 bases). The CDR3 runs 14 residues. Germline lookup yields CDR1 SGHVS and CDR2 FQNEAQ. Trimming pared 3 bases from V and 7 bases from J, leaving 15 bases between. The CDR3 is CASSLGRLEAGYTF. DNA of the CDR3: TGTGCCAGCAGCTTGGGACGTTTGGAAGCTGGCTACACCTTC.

J is TRBJ1-2 and V is TRBV28; the match to TRBD1 covers 9 bases. The CDR3 is made up of 15 amino acids. The trim removed 6 bases at V and 0 bases at J, leaving 5 bases unmatched. CDR1 is MDHEN, CDR2 SYDVKM, per germline. CDR3 sequence: CASRDRGVPNYGYTF. The CDR3 region has the DNA TGTGCCAGCAGAGACAGGGGGGTGCCTAACTATGGCTACACCTTC.

Turning to this clone: Mismatch with germline at one junction end may stem from a read error. This sequence joins TRBV5-4 and TRBJ2-7, with 8 bases matching TRBD2. The CDR3 totals 13 residues. The germline CDR1 and CDR2 sequences are SGHNT and YYREEE (reference sequence). CDR3 loop: CASSLLPGLDYDF. The CDR3 nucleotides are TGTGCCAGCAGCTTACTCCCGGGACTAGATTACGACTTC.

This chain joins TRBV5-5 and TRBJ1-4, with 8 bases fitting TRBD1. The CDR3 consists of 14 residues. Trimming removed 0 bases from V and 7 bases from J; junction bases left unmatched: 2. Germline V gene lookup returns CDR1 SGHKS and CDR2 YYEKEE (reference sequence). The CDR3 protein is CASSLARGPEKLFF. Here the CDR3 DNA reads TGTGCCAGCAGCTTGGCCAGGGGGCCTGAAAAACTGTTTTTT. Variable domain in full (rest from reference TRBV5-5 and TRBJ1-4): DAGVTQSPTHLIKTRGQQVTLRCSPISGHKSVSWYQQVLGQGPQFIFQYYEKEERGRGNFPDRFSARQFPNYSSELNVNALLLGDSALYLCASSLARGPEKLFFGSGTQLSVL.